This T cell receptor beta chain is drawn from a study of blood T cell repertoires in COVID-19 (dated by TCRdb to 2018 to 2021). Study-wide context: The collaborator samples originated in the United States, Italy and Spain and spanned the acute and convalescent phases of COVID-19. Sample metadata almost always included a de-identified subject ID, COVID-19 status, age in years and sex. Where available, HLA class I and class II types were obtained from metadata supplied by the sample provider rather than from assay-based typing. A freely available public database, intended as a resource for researchers studying the immune response to SARS-CoV-2, is where the repertoires were released. The samples were drawn from the first 160 participants of the ongoing ImmuneRACE study and from under 1,500 subjects provided by 6 global collaborators. The material from the prospective study consisted of cDNA or gDNA derived from T cells, B-cell-depleted T cells, or PBMCs. Subjects who had been exposed to COVID-19, were actively infected with it, or had recovered from it provided the deeply sampled blood TCRbeta repertoires that made up the dataset.

Results the study describes overall, beyond this receptor: How much clinical and demographic metadata was included differed by source and by participant, and the metadata was provided uncurated.

Trimming at the junction amounts to 3 bases on V and 7 bases on J, and the germline ends lie 21 bases apart. The germline V gene (reference sequence) provides CDR1 LNHNV and CDR2 YYDKDF. The CDR3 goes from the cysteine to the phenylalanine over 17 residues. Only the CDR3 DNA is retained, 51 bases long and in frame from the first base. TCRbeta CDR3 regions were amplified from genomic DNA using the immunoSEQ Assay, a bias-controlled multiplex PCR. In the original analysis: Nucleated cell counts per sample were estimated from amplification of reference gene primers within the assay. To quantify the absolute abundance of each unique TCRbeta CDR3 rearrangement, sequence reads were collapsed and filtered. Productive Simpson clonality was computed per sample as the square root of Simpson's diversity index over productive rearrangements. The source is immuneACCESS, and TCRdb retained only in-frame sequences with V and J called. Part of the clones is not carried over; for the studies checked, unresolved V genes explain less than half of this, and the remainder is unexplained. D and trimming come from the DNA, and the V and J calls and clone size come from that table. The sample has under 350,000 clones on record, about 88% of them singletons. The ten largest clones capture 1% to 1.5% of the sample.

Points on this clone: No antigen is known for it. No base quality values were provided; no much bigger clone lies one nucleotide off.

Collaborating institutions collected whole blood in K2EDTA tubes following their own protocols. Collaborator samples were shipped for TCRbeta analysis as frozen whole blood, isolated PBMCs, or DNA extracted from either sample type. Material for sequencing was peripheral blood. This receptor was obtained from a man between 65 and 80 years old with acute or convalescent COVID-19. Recombination joined TRBV15 with TRBJ2-2; a weak D assignment points to TRBD1 (5 bases agree). The nucleotide sequence is given as TGTGCCACCAGCAGCGCTGATTATCGAAAAAGGGGCGGGGAGCTGTTTTTT. Its protein product is CATSSADYRKRGGELFF.